This TCR beta chain originates from a study of identifying expanded T cells in peripheral blood. Whole-study results and caveats: Differentially abundant clones: 0.95 to 1.5 between replicates, 15 to 17 at around 15 days, 19 at four.

Method: immunoSEQ multiplex PCR; TCRdb's copy keeps in-frame clones and lacks some. The data show 100,000 or so clones, approximately 88% seen once. Collection occurred without any documented infections or immune events in donors. There are 17 residues in the CDR3. The germline V gene has CDR1 SGHAT and CDR2 FQNNGV. V was pared by 2 bases and J by 1 base, with 17 bases between. This clone has a handful of counts. Antigen unknown. The rearrangement links TRBV11-2 to TRBJ1-1; no definite D call. The sequence derives from a person between 18 and 70 years old in good health. Specimen: blood. The CDR3: CASSLKPARSPNTEAFF. The CDR3, as DNA: TGTGCCAGCAGCTTAAAGCCAGCCAGGTCGCCGAACACTGAAGCTTTCTTT.